This entry concerns a single T cell receptor (beta chain). No antigen is known for it. No base quality information exists; no much larger clone differs at one position. The collaborating institutions used their own protocols to collect whole blood in K2EDTA tubes. For TCRbeta analysis, collaborator samples were shipped as frozen whole blood, as isolated PBMCs, or as DNA extracted from either sample type. The data were obtained in a study of blood T cell repertoires in COVID-19 (dated by TCRdb to 2020 to 2021). Turning to the overall study: Samples covering the acute and convalescent phases of COVID-19 were provided by collaborators in the United States, Italy and Spain. The material from the prospective study consisted of cDNA or gDNA derived from T cells, B-cell-depleted T cells, or PBMCs. Subjects who had been exposed to COVID-19, were actively infected with it, or had recovered from it provided the deeply sampled blood TCRbeta repertoires that made up the dataset. A freely available public database, intended as a resource for researchers studying the immune response to SARS-CoV-2, is where the repertoires were released. The samples were drawn from two sources: the first 160 participants of the ongoing ImmuneRACE study, and fewer than 1,500 subjects contributed by 6 global collaborators. A de-identified subject ID, COVID-19 status, age in years and sex were almost always included in the sample metadata. HLA class I and class II types, where available, came from metadata supplied by the sample provider rather than from assay-based typing.

CDR1 LNHNV and CDR2 YYDKDF are derived from the germline V gene (reference sequence). V and J are truncated by 1 base and 5 bases respectively, leaving an intervening sequence of 8 bases. The CDR3 sequence holds 13 residues, the cysteine and phenylalanine included. The read is trimmed to its CDR3 DNA, 39 bases read in frame from base 1. Study-wide findings and limitations: How much clinical and demographic metadata was included differed by source and by participant, and the metadata was provided uncurated.

The immunoSEQ Assay, a bias-controlled multiplex PCR, was used to amplify TCRbeta CDR3 regions from genomic DNA. The published analysis was carried out like this. Nucleated cell counts per sample were estimated from amplification of reference gene primers within the assay. To quantify the absolute abundance of each unique TCRbeta CDR3 rearrangement, sequence reads were collapsed and filtered. For each sample, productive Simpson clonality was calculated as the square root of Simpson's diversity index across productive rearrangements. Imported from immuneACCESS, the table was reduced by TCRdb to in-frame sequences with V and J called. These copies leave out some clones; in studies compared against another copy, an unresolved V gene accounts for under half, and the cause of the remainder is not known. V, J and clone size are taken as reported in that table, and D and trimming were inferred from the DNA itself. For this sample there are around 97,000 clones; just under 90% appear just once. The ten largest account for 15% of the sample.

Sequenced: peripheral blood. The rearranged segments are TRBV15 and TRBJ1-2; TRBD1 could be the D gene, as 6 bases match. This clonotype was sampled from a human donor in a cohort sampled during active COVID-19. The encoded CDR3 is CATSRVGGYGYTF. The bases read TGTGCCACCAGCAGAGTAGGGGGTTATGGCTACACCTTC. Reference TRBV15 and TRBJ1-2 proteins supply the regions before and after the CDR3; the full variable domain is: DAMVIQNPRYQVTQFGKPVTLSCSQTLNHNVMYWYQQKSSQAPKLLFHYYDKDFNNEADTPDNFQSRRPNTSFCFLDIRSPGLGDTAMYLCATSRVGGYGYTFGSGTRLTVV.